The rows below give T cell receptor beta chains drawn from one sample of a study of cytomegalovirus exposure and HLA in healthy donors. The assay was immunoSEQ multiplex PCR, and TCRdb's table has in-frame clones only and misses some. This sample has under 150,000 clones; 65% to 90% occur once, and the top ten carry around 1.3%. The sample was PBMCs. The receptors were sampled from a girl aged 2-9 years in good health and CMV-seronegative. The CDR3 runs from the conserved cysteine through the conserved F or W. A D gene is named only where the DNA matches it firmly. Some rows have no size entry. The others give once, few or many, or a class for an expanded clone.

TRBV6-1	.	TRBJ2-7	.	TGTGCCAGCTCGTTTTACGAGCAGTACTTC	CASSFYEQYF
TRBV7-9	TRBD1	TRBJ1-1	.	TGTGCCAGCAGCTTACTACGACAGGGGATGAACACTGAAGCTTTCTTT	CASSLLRQGMNTEAFF
TRBV19	.	TRBJ1-1	few	TGTGCCAGTAGTATAGGCTTAAGGGGAAACACTGAAGCTTTCTTT	CASSIGLRGNTEAFF
TRBV7-6	.	TRBJ2-5	.	TGTGCCAGCAGCTTAGTTGTCGAGCAAGAGACCCAGTACTTC	CASSLVVEQETQYF
TRBV7-7	TRBD2	TRBJ2-5	.	TGTGCTAGCAGCTTCGGACTAGCGGGGGGGCGCGAGACCCAGTACTTC	CASSFGLAGGRETQYF
TRBV6-1	TRBD2	TRBJ2-1	.	TGTGCCAGCAGTCTCCCGGCGGGGGGGTTTGAGCAGTTCTTC	CASSLPAGGFEQFF
TRBV2	.	TRBJ2-7	.	TGTGCCAGCAGTGAACACTACGAGCAGTACTTC	CASSEHYEQYF
TRBV7-9	.	TRBJ2-1	few	TGTGCCAGCAGCTTAGTTTTTGTCCTAGCAGTAGATGAGCAGTTCTTC	CASSLVFVLAVDEQFF
TRBV5-4	.	TRBJ1-2	.	TGTGCCAGCAGCGCAGCGGTAAGGGATGGCTACACCTTC	CASSAAVRDGYTF
TRBV5-6	TRBD1	TRBJ2-3	once	TGTGCCAGCAGCTTGGCAGGGGGTTCCCCTACAGATACGCAGTATTTT	CASSLAGGSPTDTQYF
TRBV30	.	TRBJ2-2	.	TGTGCCTCCGGACTTTACACCGGGGAGCTGTTTTTT	CASGLYTGELFF
TRBV7-9	.	TRBJ1-1	few	TGTGCCAGCAGCTTTTTTACACCGAACACTGAAGCTTTCTTT	CASSFFTPNTEAFF
TRBV2	TRBD2	TRBJ2-7	.	TGTGCCAGCAGTAGTACAGCGGGAGGGCCCGAGCAGTACTTC	CASSSTAGGPEQYF
TRBV4-2	TRBD1	TRBJ1-3	.	TGTGCCAGCAGCCCGGACAGGGGGACGGGAAACACCATATATTTT	CASSPDRGTGNTIYF
TRBV27	TRBD2	TRBJ2-1	.	TGTGCCAGCAGTCCAACAGCGGGGCCCTACAATGAGCAGTTCTTC	CASSPTAGPYNEQFF
TRBV7-3	TRBD1	TRBJ1-1	.	TGTGCCAGCAGCCCAAACCTAGGACAGGGGGAAGCTTTCTTT	CASSPNLGQGEAFF
TRBV6-1	TRBD1	TRBJ1-3	.	TGTGCCAGCAGTGCCCGACAGGGGGCTTCGAGGGCGCCGGGAAACACCATATATTTT	CASSARQGASRAPGNTIYF
TRBV30	.	TRBJ2-7	.	TGTGCCTGGAGTCCTCAGGGCTACGAGCAGTACTTC	CAWSPQGYEQYF
TRBV30	.	TRBJ2-7	.	TGTGCCTGGGCCCAGGACATGCCCAACGAGCAGTACTTC	CAWAQDMPNEQYF
TRBV19	.	TRBJ2-2	.	TGTGCCAGTAGTATTCCCCGGGCGCGGGGGAACACCGGGGAGCTGTTTTTT	CASSIPRARGNTGELFF
TRBV2	TRBD1	TRBJ2-2	.	TGTGCCAGTCACACACAGGGGGTTAACACCGGGGAGCTGTTTTTT	CASHTQGVNTGELFF
TRBV7-8	.	TRBJ2-1	.	TGTGCCAGCAGCTTAGAATGGACAGTGAACAATGAGCAGTTCTTC	CASSLEWTVNNEQFF
TRBV4-3	.	TRBJ1-1	.	TGCGCCAGCAGCCAGGATTACAGGGTGTACACTGAAGCTTTCTTT	CASSQDYRVYTEAFF
TRBV6-1	TRBD2	TRBJ2-7	few	TGTGCCAGCAGTGAATTTGCGGGAGGGGAATACGAGCAGTACTTC	CASSEFAGGEYEQYF
TRBV4-1	.	TRBJ2-7	.	TGCGCCAGCAGCCAGAGGCGGCAGTCCTACGACGAGCAGTACTTC	CASSQRRQSYDEQYF
TRBV2	TRBD2	TRBJ2-3	.	TGTGCCAGCAGTATTAGCGGGAGCACAGATACGCAGTATTTT	CASSISGSTDTQYF
TRBV9	.	TRBJ2-7	.	TGTGCCAGCAGCGTAGCAGTGGGCAGCGAGCAGTACTTC	CASSVAVGSEQYF
TRBV19	.	TRBJ2-7	.	TGTGCCAGTAGTAGGGGCGTCACGTGGTACGAGCAGTACTTC	CASSRGVTWYEQYF
TRBV9	TRBD2	TRBJ2-7	.	TGTGCCAGCAGCTGGCAACCGGGACTAGGGGTATACGAGCAGTACTTC	CASSWQPGLGVYEQYF
TRBV18	.	TRBJ2-2	.	TGTGCCAGCTCACCAATCTACCCACGCGGGGAGCTGTTTTTT	CASSPIYPRGELFF
TRBV20-1	TRBD1	TRBJ2-1	.	TGCAGTGCTAGAGAGAACAGGGGGCGCTTCTTC	CSARENRGRFF
TRBV9	TRBD2	TRBJ2-5	.	TGTGCCAGCAGCGTGAGGGGAGCGGGAGGGTACCAAGAGACCCAGTACTTC	CASSVRGAGGYQETQYF
TRBV9	.	TRBJ2-3	.	TGTGCCAGCAGCGTAGCTAGGACAGCCGGCACAGATACGCAGTATTTT	CASSVARTAGTDTQYF
TRBV11-3	.	TRBJ2-7	.	TGTGCCAGCAGCCGGCCGGGTAGCGAGCAGTACTTC	CASSRPGSEQYF
TRBV25-1	TRBD2	TRBJ2-1	.	TGTGCCAGTTTGACTAGCGGGGGTAATGAGCAGTTCTTC	CASLTSGGNEQFF
TRBV4-1	TRBD1	TRBJ2-7	.	TGCGCCAGCAGCCAAAGTTGGACAGGCGAGCAGTACTTC	CASSQSWTGEQYF
TRBV4-2	TRBD2	TRBJ2-3	.	TGTGCCAGCAGCCAACCGGGACTAGACACAGATACGCAGTATTTT	CASSQPGLDTDTQYF
TRBV6-1	.	TRBJ1-1	.	TGTGCCAGCTCCCAGACAGTTATGAACACTGAAGCTTTCTTT	CASSQTVMNTEAFF
TRBV5-4	TRBD1	TRBJ2-3	.	TGTGCCAGCAGGGCCGGGACAGGGCTGGCGGGAGCGGATACGCAGTATTTT	CASRAGTGLAGADTQYF
TRBV2	TRBD1	TRBJ2-3	.	TGTGCCAGCAGTCGGACAGGGGGTAGAGATACGCAGTATTTT	CASSRTGGRDTQYF
TRBV4-1	.	TRBJ1-3	.	TGCGCCAGCAGCCAAGATCTCTGGAGCTCTGGAAACACCATATATTTT	CASSQDLWSSGNTIYF
TRBV4-1	.	TRBJ2-5	once	TGCGCCAGCAGTCAACTAGCTGCACAAGAGACCCAGTACTTC	CASSQLAAQETQYF
TRBV19	.	TRBJ1-1	.	TGTGCCAGTAGTATTTTAGGACAGCTTGAAGCTTTCTTT	CASSILGQLEAFF
TRBV16	TRBD1	TRBJ1-2	.	TGTGCCAGCAGCCAATCCGGTCGGACAGGGACAGGGGGTGGCTACACCTTC	CASSQSGRTGTGGGYTF
TRBV4-1	.	TRBJ1-1	few	TGCGCCAGCAGCCAAGCTTATCAGGTCATGAACACTGAAGCTTTCTTT	CASSQAYQVMNTEAFF
TRBV9	TRBD2	TRBJ2-3	.	TGTGCCAGCAGCACCCCCCGCTTGCGGGGGGGCGTAGGAAGAGATACGCAGTATTTT	CASSTPRLRGGVGRDTQYF
TRBV14	.	TRBJ2-5	.	TGTGCCAGCAGCCAAGGGGTACTAGCCCCCAAGTACTTC	CASSQGVLAPKYF
TRBV28	.	TRBJ1-2	.	TGTGCCAGCAGCTATGCTAACTATGGCTACACCTTC	CASSYANYGYTF
TRBV4-1	TRBD2	TRBJ2-7	.	TGCGCCAGCAGCCAAGGGATCACCGGGACTAGCGGCTACGAGCAGTACTTC	CASSQGITGTSGYEQYF
TRBV30	TRBD1	TRBJ2-7	.	TGTGCCTGGAGGGGACAGGGGGCTTACGAGCAGTACTTC	CAWRGQGAYEQYF
TRBV19	.	TRBJ1-5	.	TGTGCCAGTAGTACCCCGAGTCTGAAGCCCCAGCATTTT	CASSTPSLKPQHF
TRBV30	.	TRBJ2-2	once	TGTGCCTGGAGTGAAGGGCAGGGTGACACCGGGGAGCTGTTTTTT	CAWSEGQGDTGELFF
TRBV7-6	TRBD2	TRBJ2-2	.	TGTGCCAGCAGCTCCGCCCGCTCTTCTAGCGGGGGGGTGTTAAACACCGGGGAGCTGTTTTTT	CASSSARSSSGGVLNTGELFF
TRBV4-3	.	TRBJ2-3	.	TGCGCCAGCAGCCAAGACTATGGGAGGTGGAAGGGGTCCACAGATACGCAGTATTTT	CASSQDYGRWKGSTDTQYF
TRBV27	TRBD2	TRBJ2-1	once	TGTGCCAGCAGTCCCCGTAACGCGGGAGGGATGAATGAGCAGTTCTTC	CASSPRNAGGMNEQFF
TRBV4-2	.	TRBJ2-5	.	TGTGCCAGCAGCCAAGGAACGGGGTCAGCCGAGACCCAGTACTTC	CASSQGTGSAETQYF
TRBV11-1	TRBD1	TRBJ2-7	.	TGTGCCAGCAGCTTGAGGGTACAGGGGGGACACGAGCAGTACTTC	CASSLRVQGGHEQYF